The rows below give T cell receptor beta chains drawn from one sample of a study of cytomegalovirus exposure and HLA in healthy donors. TCRdb's table, derived via immunoSEQ multiplex PCR, lists solely in-frame clones and lacks some. This repertoire includes more than 60,000 clones. Sample: PBMCs. These receptors were collected from a boy younger than 18 in good health and CMV-seronegative. CDR3s include the opening cysteine and the closing phenylalanine or tryptophan. D genes are given only for firm matches.

d_call	v_call	j_call	cdr3_nt	cdr3_aa
-	TRBV5-1	TRBJ1-1	TGCGCCAGCAGCGGTCATCAACCGGGAACTGAAGCTTTCTTT	CASSGHQPGTEAFF
-	TRBV14	TRBJ1-2	TGTGCCAGCAGCCAACGCTATGGCTACACCTTC	CASSQRYGYTF
TRBD2	TRBV5-4	TRBJ2-2	TGTGCCAGCAGCCGAGGGACTAGCGGGATCAACGGGGAGCTGTTTTTT	CASSRGTSGINGELFF
-	TRBV9	TRBJ2-1	TGTGCCAGCAGCGTAGGTGGGGGGACTTCCAATGAGCAGTTCTTC	CASSVGGGTSNEQFF
-	TRBV15	TRBJ2-2	TGTGCCACCAGTATGTCCTCCACCGGGGAGCTGTTTTTT	CATSMSSTGELFF
-	TRBV4-2	TRBJ2-7	TGTGCCAGCAGCCAAGGTGAGGCTAGACCCTACGAGCAGTACTTC	CASSQGEARPYEQYF
TRBD1	TRBV2	TRBJ1-5	TGTGCCAGCAGTGCCTTGACAGGGGAGTCTCGTCAGCCCCAGCATTTT	CASSALTGESRQPQHF
-	TRBV12-2	TRBJ2-2	TGTGCAAGTCGCTTCTCCCCGGACTCGCACACCGGGGAGCTGTTTTTT	CASRFSPDSHTGELFF
-	TRBV4-2	TRBJ1-1	TGTGCCAGCAGCCAAGCTTTAGGGCAGGGAAAAACTGAAGCTTTCTTT	CASSQALGQGKTEAFF
-	TRBV2	TRBJ1-2	TGTGCCAGCAGTGAAGGGCAGGGGCAGGACTATGGCTACACCTTC	CASSEGQGQDYGYTF
-	TRBV7-9	TRBJ2-7	TGTGCCAGCAGCTATCGAGGGGGTATCAACGACGAGCAGTACTTC	CASSYRGGINDEQYF
-	TRBV5-1	TRBJ2-1	TGCGCCAGCAGCTTGGCGGAGGCTTTCTACAATGAGCAGTTCTTC	CASSLAEAFYNEQFF
-	TRBV30	TRBJ1-1	TGTGCCTGTTTGATAGAAGGGAGGGGGAACACTGAAGCTTTCTTT	CACLIEGRGNTEAFF
-	TRBV2	TRBJ1-2	TGTGCCAGCAGTGTGGGGCAATTCGAGGAAGGCTACACCTTC	CASSVGQFEEGYTF
TRBD1	TRBV30	TRBJ1-3	TGTGCCTGGTTCCGGGACAGGGGATTTGGAAACACCATATATTTT	CAWFRDRGFGNTIYF
-	TRBV29-1	TRBJ1-1	TGCAGCGTTGACCAGGGAAACACTGAAGCTTTCTTT	CSVDQGNTEAFF
TRBD1	TRBV19	TRBJ1-5	TGTGCCAGTAGTTATACAGGGGGGATAGGACAGCCCCAGCATTTT	CASSYTGGIGQPQHF
TRBD1	TRBV4-1	TRBJ2-7	TGCGCCACGCCCCACCTCCCGGGACAGGGCGAAAAGAATTCCTACGAGCAGTACTTC	CATPHLPGQGEKNSYEQYF
TRBD1	TRBV9	TRBJ2-7	TGTGCCAGCAGGGCCGGGACAGGGACTTCCGAGCAGTACTTC	CASRAGTGTSEQYF
TRBD1	TRBV19	TRBJ2-1	TGTGCCAGTAGTAAAGCGGGGGACAGGGGGAATGAGCAGTTCTTC	CASSKAGDRGNEQFF
TRBD1	TRBV6-1	TRBJ1-2	TGTGCCAGCAGTGAAACAGGGGGCTATGGCTACACCTTC	CASSETGGYGYTF
TRBD1	TRBV7-9	TRBJ1-1	TGTGCCAGCAGCGACCGACAGGGGGCAATATCCCTGTGGGACACTGAAGCTTTCTTT	CASSDRQGAISLWDTEAFF
-	TRBV19	TRBJ1-5	TGTGCCAGTAGTACGGGGAGGCCCCAGCCCCAGCATTTT	CASSTGRPQPQHF
TRBD2	TRBV27	TRBJ2-3	TGTGCCAGCTCGGACTCTAGCGGGGGGGGCACAGATACGCAGTATTTT	CASSDSSGGGTDTQYF
TRBD2	TRBV27	TRBJ2-7	TGTGCCAGCAGTCTTTTAGCGGGAGTCTACGAGCAGTACTTC	CASSLLAGVYEQYF
TRBD2	TRBV5-1	TRBJ2-1	TGCGCCAGCAGCTTTGGCGGGGGTTACAATGAGCAGTTCTTC	CASSFGGGYNEQFF